This TCR beta chain emerged from a study of shared clonotypes between healthy human individuals (dated by TCRdb to about 2020). Some background on the complete study: A couple of women and a few men aged 18 to 49 years were included in the cohort. For each donor, CD4 naive and CD4 memory were each run on three plates, CD8 naive on two plates, and CD8 memory on one plate. The study deeply sequenced blood TCR repertoires of about five healthy adults to estimate repertoire size and the extent of clonotype sharing between individuals. To increase sequencing depth and limit assay-specific biases, TCR repertoire library preparation and sequencing were carried out by different laboratories using diverse techniques. Each donor's leukapheresis produced roughly between roughly 0.9 and 9 billion PBMCs. The investigation overall reported the following: Higher generation probabilities were observed for clonotypes shared by all four sorted-subset donors than for non-shared clonotypes. Larger estimated clonotype richness was generally found for naive subsets than for memory subsets. Sampling was limited to blood, and TCR repertoires in tissue likely differ from TCR repertoires in blood. Based on pairwise subsampling, the degree of clonotype sharing among donors was expected to be affected by sequencing depth. Rarefaction of sorted-subset datasets indicated incomplete sequencing despite the large sequencing depth. Roughly 5% of naive CD4, more than 3% of naive CD8, 2% to 2.5% of memory CD4, and 0.4% of memory CD8 clonotypes were shared across several donors. Because the study included a small number of donors, the genetic and exposure-history diversity represented was limited.

CD8 naive samples consisted of CD45RO-negative cells that were positively selected for CCR7, yielding a CD45RA+CCR7+ population without TemRA cells. Healthy HIV-negative adults with no recently reported acute infections or vaccinations were included as donors. All donors were Caucasian adults living in Nashville, Tennessee, USA. Blood was obtained by leukapheresis, after which PBMCs were separated by Ficoll-Histopaque density gradient centrifugation and cryopreserved in liquid nitrogen vapor phase. Analytical flow cytometry was used to check the purity and quantity of each magnetically sorted T cell population. Each sorted fraction had its genomic DNA isolated and then quantified by UV absorbance on a Nanodrop 2000c. Sequences SEHNR (CDR1) and FQNEAQ (CDR2) are obtained from the germline V gene (reference sequence). V is clipped by 1 base and J by 4 bases, and the sequence between their germline boundaries is 8 bases long. The CDR3 spans 14 residues, from the cysteine through the phenylalanine. CDR3 DNA is the only sequence kept; it has 42 bases, read in frame from the first base.

Using the deep immunoSEQ assay, TCR CDR3 regions were amplified from genomic DNA by multiplex PCR. Extracted genomic DNA from each cell subset was distributed evenly across all wells of several immunoSEQ 96-well plates, and each plate was treated as a replicate. For sorted subsets, 200 to 250 ng genomic DNA, equal to tens of thousands of T cell genomes, was loaded into each replicate PCR. Purified libraries were measured with a Qubit 3.0 fluorometer, size-checked on a Bioanalyzer 2100, and measured again with the KAPA Library Quantification kit. A separate single-read 150-cycle Illumina NextSeq 550 flow cell was used to sequence each immunoSEQ 96-well plate. Concerning the study's data processing: Because only junctional sequences without quality scores were contained in the immunoSEQ output, filtering matching that applied to full-length reads could not be performed. Sequences were annotated with PyIR, a Python wrapper for IgBLAST v1.9, using IMGT germline references to assign V/J genes and CDR3. Reads with weak V/J assignments (E-value above 1e-6), missing CDR3, stop codons, out-of-frame junctions, or ambiguous translated residues were removed. V3J clonotypes were defined as sequences sharing an identical inferred V gene, J gene, and CDR3 amino acid sequence. To compute the percentage overlap between repertoires, the number of shared unique clonotypes was divided by the size of the smaller repertoire. Three approaches were used to assess repertoire richness: RTK rarefaction, the Chao1 estimator, and Recon v2.1 estimates of unobserved clonotypes. For all TCRbeta clonotypes obtained by the gDNA method from a handful of donors, generation probabilities were computed with OLGA. TCRdb retrieved this table from immuneACCESS and kept in-frame rearrangements only. Not all clones are present; in checked studies, unresolved V genes account for under half, and no reason is known for the remainder. V, J and clone size reflect that table, while D and trimming were determined from the DNA. The sample table shows 560,000 or so clones, and roughly 95% are seen once. The ten most abundant clones make up roughly 0.12% of the sample.

In the case of this clone: No cognate antigen has been identified for it. The sample holds no much larger clone one base away, and base qualities are not on file.

The receptor was derived from a young woman in good health. The rearranged chain carries TRBV7-9 and TRBJ2-1; no confident D gene assignment can be made. Sequencing was carried out using naive CD8+ T cells sorted from blood. The meaning of the sample's cell subset or site label: CD45RA+CCR7+. The nucleotide sequence is given as TGTGCCAGCAGCTTAGTATTCCAATACAATGAGCAGTTCTTC. This yields the protein CASSLVFQYNEQFF.